These T cell receptor beta chains were read from a single sample in a study of stem cell transplantation in POMP-related autoinflammatory disease. Sequenced by immunoSEQ multiplex PCR; TCRdb stores in-frame clones only, minus some. The sample carries about 11,000 clones, around 86% recorded once. Sample: CD8+ T cells from PBMCs, taken before stem cell transplantation. Receptor source: a human donor with POMP-related autoinflammation and immune dysregulation (PRAID). The CDR3 runs from the conserved cysteine through the conserved F or W. A D gene is named only where the DNA matches it firmly. For some rows the clone size is stated as once, few or many, or as a class when expanded; others skip it.

V	size	J	D	DNA	CDR3
TRBV29-1	NA	TRBJ2-5	TRBD1	TGCAGCGTAGTGGACAGGCAAGAGACCCAGTACTTC	CSVVDRQETQYF
TRBV5-6	NA	TRBJ2-5	TRBD1	TGTGCCAGCAGCTTGACAGGGGGCCTAACAGAGACCCAGTACTTC	CASSLTGGLTETQYF
TRBV2	few	TRBJ1-3	TRBD1	TGTGCCAGCCGACACCGGACAGGCCACTCTGGAAACACCATATATTTT	CASRHRTGHSGNTIYF
TRBV9	NA	TRBJ2-1	TRBD2	TGTGCCAGCAGCGTCTTTAGCGGGAAGGAGCAGTTCTTC	CASSVFSGKEQFF
TRBV6-5	NA	TRBJ2-7	NA	TGTGCCAGCAGTCCCCGCGGGACTGCTGGCCCCGAGCAGTACTTC	CASSPRGTAGPEQYF
TRBV4-1	NA	TRBJ2-5	NA	TGCGCCAGCAGCCAGACAGCACCGGGAGAGACCCAGTACTTC	CASSQTAPGETQYF
TRBV28	NA	TRBJ2-1	TRBD2	TGTGCCAGCAGCTCCACTAGCGGAGATAGCTCCTACAATGAGCAGTTCTTC	CASSSTSGDSSYNEQFF
TRBV27	NA	TRBJ1-1	NA	TGTGCCAGCAGTTTAAGTGGGGGCGGGTACACTGAAGCTTTCTTT	CASSLSGGGYTEAFF
TRBV12-5	NA	TRBJ2-7	NA	TGTGCTAGTGGTCCTCCGGGTCTCTACGAGCAGTACTTC	CASGPPGLYEQYF
TRBV7-9	NA	TRBJ2-1	NA	TGTGCCAGCAGCTTCGGAGTTGAGCAGTTCTTC	CASSFGVEQFF
TRBV6-1	NA	TRBJ2-7	TRBD1	TGTGCCAGCTGGACAGGGAGTTACGAGCAGTACTTC	CASWTGSYEQYF
TRBV10-2	NA	TRBJ1-3	NA	TGCGCCAGCAGTGATTCGGGGGGAAACACCATATATTTT	CASSDSGGNTIYF
TRBV6-5	NA	TRBJ2-7	TRBD1	TGTGCCAGCAGCCCCGGGACAGGGCCTTCCTACGAGCAGTACTTC	CASSPGTGPSYEQYF
TRBV6-1	NA	TRBJ2-7	TRBD1	TGTGCCAGCAGTGACCTATTTAGGGACAGCTCCTACGAGCAGTACTTC	CASSDLFRDSSYEQYF
TRBV27	NA	TRBJ2-7	NA	TGTGCCAGCAGTTTCCAGGGATCCTACTACGAGCAGTACTTC	CASSFQGSYYEQYF
TRBV27	NA	TRBJ2-3	TRBD2	TGTGCCAGCTGTAGACTAGCGGGCGGCACAGATACGCAGTATTTT	CASCRLAGGTDTQYF
TRBV9	once	TRBJ1-6	NA	TGTGCCAGCAGAGTTGACGATAGTAATTCACCCCTCCACTTT	CASRVDDSNSPLHF
TRBV9	NA	TRBJ1-1	NA	TGTGCCAGCAGCCCGAGTGGGGGATGGAGCACTGAAGCTTTCTTT	CASSPSGGWSTEAFF
TRBV9	NA	TRBJ2-3	NA	TGTGCCAGCAGCGAGGGGGCGGGGGTTTATCCCCCAGATACGCAGTATTTT	CASSEGAGVYPPDTQYF
TRBV9	few	TRBJ1-5	NA	TGTGCCAGCAGCCTAGGGGGGGATGATCAGCCCCAGCATTTT	CASSLGGDDQPQHF
TRBV7-9	NA	TRBJ1-4	NA	TGTGCCAGCAGCTACAGCTTGGCTAATGAAAAACTGTTTTTT	CASSYSLANEKLFF
TRBV12-5	few	TRBJ1-2	NA	TGTGCTAGTGCTGAAGGCTACACCTTC	CASAEGYTF
TRBV27	NA	TRBJ2-2	NA	TGTGCCAGCAGGCCTCTGGGGAACACCGGGGAGCTGTTTTTT	CASRPLGNTGELFF
TRBV27	NA	TRBJ2-7	NA	TGTGCCAGCAGTTTCTGGTCAGGGTCGGGCGAGCAGTACTTC	CASSFWSGSGEQYF